A selection of T cell receptor beta chains follows, all from one sample in a study of early T cells in non-severe SARS-CoV-2 infection. TCRdb re-analysed the 5' RACE reads in MiXCR, keeping a single row per CDR3 protein. The table includes 75,000 to 90,000 distinct CDR3 sequences, under 15% detected once. The sample was whole blood. These receptors were collected from an adult who was a healthcare worker with PCR-confirmed SARS-CoV-2 infection or an uninfected control (not recorded which). Each CDR3 is given with its conserved first and last residue. Each record gives: J gene, V gene, CDR3 protein.

>TRBJ2-1|TRBV9
CASSVGGTGANEQFF
>TRBJ1-2|TRBV19
CASSIQPSYGYTF
>TRBJ2-6|TRBV14
CASSTMSRANVLTF
>TRBJ1-5|TRBV4-1
CASSRETTGYNQPQHF
>TRBJ2-3|TRBV14
CASSGTSVITDTQYF
>TRBJ2-3|TRBV20-1
CSASPGTNTDTQYF
>TRBJ2-7|TRBV20-1
CSAPTDQGDEQYF
>TRBJ2-7|TRBV9
CASSRQQRGEQYF
>TRBJ2-5|TRBV5-4
CASSQGQQETQYF
>TRBJ2-1|TRBV7-8
CASSPGRTSGRADSYNEQFF
>TRBJ1-2|TRBV3-1
CASSPAGQGNYGYTF
>TRBJ1-2|TRBV4-3
CASSQDPPPANYGYTF
>TRBJ1-4|TRBV28
CASSFRGASGEKLFF
>TRBJ1-1|TRBV11-2
CASSLTELNTEAFF
>TRBJ1-1|TRBV20-1
CSARGDRLLNTEAFF
>TRBJ2-7|TRBV7-2
CASSFYSGDSAYEQYF
>TRBJ2-3|TRBV18
CASSADRVRGDTQYF
>TRBJ2-1|TRBV6-5
CASSWVAGVEQFF
>TRBJ2-3|TRBV9
CASSKRHVDTQYF
>TRBJ2-1|TRBV27
CASSLGRASYNEQFF
>TRBJ1-1|TRBV5-1
CASSPGQGWTEAFF
>TRBJ2-1|TRBV7-9
CASSLTGHEQFF
>TRBJ2-7|TRBV12-1
CARPDRPCEQYF
>TRBJ2-5|TRBV12-3/TRBV12-4
CASSLVPGLGETQYF
>TRBJ2-4|TRBV21-1
CASSKGTGLDPF
>TRBJ2-2|TRBV6-1
CASSPGQGTGELFF
>TRBJ2-3|TRBV4-1
CASSQAQGVDTQYF
>TRBJ2-5|TRBV20-1
CSARTQGRDETQYF
>TRBJ2-7|TRBV11-2
CASSLDEQYF
>TRBJ1-3|TRBV6-6
CASSYAAPVFSGNTIYF
>TRBJ1-4|TRBV7-6
CASANTGTGEAATNEKLFF
>TRBJ2-1|TRBV7-9
CASSLLTSRNEQFF
>TRBJ2-7|TRBV4-1
CASSRLTGGDEQYF
>TRBJ2-7|TRBV20-1
CSASGRASYEQYF
>TRBJ1-2|TRBV21-1
CASSKGGQLYGYTF
>TRBJ2-3|TRBV27
CASTGGRGTDTQYF
>TRBJ2-7|TRBV6-6
CASSYGSGRRREQYF
>TRBJ2-2|TRBV19
CASMEENTGELFF
>TRBJ2-3|TRBV11-2
CASSPDRADTQYF
>TRBJ1-2|TRBV6-6
CASSRTDFYGYTF
>TRBJ2-2|TRBV6-5
CASSQDSSFNTGELFF
>TRBJ2-7|TRBV30
CAWSAKLAGVAYEQYF
>TRBJ2-1|TRBV7-3
CASSLRLAGLYNEQFF
>TRBJ2-1|TRBV11-2
CASSRQIQDNEQFF
>TRBJ1-4|TRBV7-2
CASSFRGTGNEKLFF